This TCR beta chain was observed in a study of T cells after yellow fever vaccination. MiXCR was run by TCRdb on the 5' RACE reads, yielding one entry per CDR3 protein. The sample records 450,000 to 600,000 distinct CDR3 sequences, 13% being singletons. V gave up 2 bases and J gave up 3 bases, with 11 bases separating them. Germline CDR1 DFQATT, CDR2 SNEGSKA (reference sequence). The CDR3 loop spans 13 amino acids. The V gene is TRBV20-1, the J gene TRBJ2-7; D not certain. The sequences come from PBMCs, collected on the day of the yellow fever booster vaccination. The sequence was collected from a man aged 30 to 39 who received the YFV17D yellow fever vaccine. The DNA for the CDR3 is TGCAGTGCTAGAACCCTCCTCGGCTACGAGCAGTACTTC. The encoded protein is CSARTLLGYEQYF.